This T cell receptor beta chain comes out of a study of blood T cell repertoires in COVID-19. Study-level information: Spain, Italy and the United States supplied samples that represented acute and convalescent COVID-19.

Original processing notes: Scientists estimated how many nucleated cells there were by amplifying reference gene primers. Some clones are missing from TCRdb's copy, which holds only in-frame ones; the method was immunoSEQ multiplex PCR. V, J and clone size are those of that table, while D and trimming were read from the DNA. There are about 280,000 clones in the sample; approximately 85% occur only once, and more than 7.5% lies in the top ten. The germline CDR1 and CDR2 sequences are LNHDA and SQIVND (reference sequence). With 3 bases removed from V and 4 bases from J, the gap between germline ends came to 13 bases. CDR3 length equals 15 residues.

The chain is built from TRBV19 and TRBJ2-1, with D possibly matching TRBD1 (6 bases). The sequence came from a man younger than 30 with active or convalescent COVID-19. Sequenced sample: peripheral blood. CDR3: CASSILQGFYNEQFF. As DNA, the CDR3 is TGTGCCAGTAGTATCCTCCAGGGGTTTTACAATGAGCAGTTCTTC.